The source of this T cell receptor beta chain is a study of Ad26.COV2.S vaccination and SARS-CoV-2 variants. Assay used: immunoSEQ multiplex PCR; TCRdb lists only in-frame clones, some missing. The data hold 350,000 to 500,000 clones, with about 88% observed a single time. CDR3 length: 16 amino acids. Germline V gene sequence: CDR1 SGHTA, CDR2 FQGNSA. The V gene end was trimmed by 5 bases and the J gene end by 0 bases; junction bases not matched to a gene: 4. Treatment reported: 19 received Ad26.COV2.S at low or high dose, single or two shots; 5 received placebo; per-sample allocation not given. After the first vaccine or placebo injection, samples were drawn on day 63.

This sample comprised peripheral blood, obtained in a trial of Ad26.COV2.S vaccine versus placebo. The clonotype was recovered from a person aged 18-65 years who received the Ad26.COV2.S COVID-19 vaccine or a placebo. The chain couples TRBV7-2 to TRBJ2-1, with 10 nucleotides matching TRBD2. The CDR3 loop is CASSATSGTSYNEQFF. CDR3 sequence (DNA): TGTGCCAGCAGCGCTACTAGCGGGACCTCCTACAATGAGCAGTTCTTC.